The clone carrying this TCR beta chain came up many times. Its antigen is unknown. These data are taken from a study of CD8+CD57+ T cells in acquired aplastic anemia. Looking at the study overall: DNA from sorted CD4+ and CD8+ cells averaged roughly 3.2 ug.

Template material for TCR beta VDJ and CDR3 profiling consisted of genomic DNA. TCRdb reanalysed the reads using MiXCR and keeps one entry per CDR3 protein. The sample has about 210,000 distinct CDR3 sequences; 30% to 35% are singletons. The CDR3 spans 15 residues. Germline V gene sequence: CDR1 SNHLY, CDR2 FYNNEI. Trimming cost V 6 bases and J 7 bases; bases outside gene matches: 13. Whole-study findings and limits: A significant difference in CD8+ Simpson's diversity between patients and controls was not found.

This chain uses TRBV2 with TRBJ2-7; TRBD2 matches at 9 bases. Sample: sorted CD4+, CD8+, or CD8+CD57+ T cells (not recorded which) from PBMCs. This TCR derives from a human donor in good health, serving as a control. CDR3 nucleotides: TGTGCCAGCAGAGGAGCGGGAGGTCCCCTTGGGGAGCAGTACTTC. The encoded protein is CASRGAGGPLGEQYF.